A selection of T cell receptor beta chains follows, all from one sample in a study of cytomegalovirus exposure and HLA in healthy donors. Some clones are missing from TCRdb's copy, which holds only in-frame ones; the method was immunoSEQ multiplex PCR. The sample yields some 270,000 clones, about 80% seen once. The sequenced sample consisted of PBMCs. The receptors shown here come from a girl aged 2 to 10 in good health and CMV-seronegative. Both conserved end residues are part of each CDR3. The D gene is left open where the match is weak. Where a row states a size, it is once, few, many or the class of an expanded clone; other rows omit it.

TRBV5-1	TRBD1	.	TRBJ1-1	TGCGCCAGCAGCGGTGAGACAGGGATGAACACTGAAGCTTTCTTT	CASSGETGMNTEAFF
TRBV6-6	.	.	TRBJ1-1	TGTGCCAGCAGTTACTCGGTACAAAGGAACACTGAAGCTTTCTTT	CASSYSVQRNTEAFF
TRBV14	TRBD1	.	TRBJ1-6	TGTGCCAGCACCAAACAGGGGAATTCACCCCTCCACTTT	CASTKQGNSPLHF
TRBV1	.	.	TRBJ2-7	TGCACCAGCAGCCAGTATGGAAGGTGGGAGTACGAGCAGTACTTC	CTSSQYGRWEYEQYF
TRBV7-6	.	.	TRBJ2-3	TGTGCCAGCAGCTTTCCGGGGACAGATACGCAGTATTTT	CASSFPGTDTQYF
TRBV5-4	.	.	TRBJ1-4	TGTGCCAGCAGCTTTAGGGGTAATGAAAAACTGTTTTTT	CASSFRGNEKLFF
TRBV6-1	TRBD1	.	TRBJ2-7	TGTGCCAGTTGGGGACAGGGGTTCCCCTACGAGCAGTACTTC	CASWGQGFPYEQYF
TRBV7-3	.	few	TRBJ2-5	TGTGCCAGCAGCGCACAGGGATACCAAGAGACCCAGTACTTC	CASSAQGYQETQYF
TRBV28	TRBD2	.	TRBJ2-1	TGTGCCAGCAGCCGGAGCGGACTAGCGGCAAACAATGAGCAGTTCTTC	CASSRSGLAANNEQFF
TRBV18	.	once	TRBJ1-1	TGTGCCAGCTCAACAGATAACACTGAAGCTTTCTTT	CASSTDNTEAFF
TRBV27	.	few	TRBJ2-7	TGTGCCAGCAGAGGGGCGCTTTACGAGCAGTACTTC	CASRGALYEQYF
TRBV6-5	TRBD2	.	TRBJ2-3	TGTGCCAGCAGTTACGTGGCGGGAGGGGGTGGAGATACGCAGTATTTT	CASSYVAGGGGDTQYF
TRBV4-1	.	.	TRBJ2-1	TGCGCCAGCAGCCAAGATATACTGCGGCGGTTGAACAATGAGCAGTTCTTC	CASSQDILRRLNNEQFF
TRBV2	TRBD1	.	TRBJ2-1	TGTGCCAGCAGTGAAAACAGGGGTGGGAATGAGCAGTTCTTC	CASSENRGGNEQFF
TRBV15	.	.	TRBJ1-2	TGTGCCACCAGCAGACTAAAAATTTTGTGGGCCTATGGCTACACCTTC	CATSRLKILWAYGYTF
TRBV29-1	TRBD1	.	TRBJ2-2	TGCAGCGTCGAGGGACAGGGCACCGGGGAGCTGTTTTTT	CSVEGQGTGELFF
TRBV7-9	TRBD1	.	TRBJ2-7	TGTGCCAGCAGCTTAGGGGGGACAGGCTACGAGCAGTACTTC	CASSLGGTGYEQYF
TRBV10-2	.	.	TRBJ2-2	TGCGCCAGCAGTGAGTCGATTGCGGGACAGATGCGAGGCACCGGGGAGCTGTTTTTT	CASSESIAGQMRGTGELFF
TRBV6-6	.	.	TRBJ1-1	TGTGCCAGCAGTTACGATGTTGGCAGGTGGGTTGAAGCTTTCTTT	CASSYDVGRWVEAFF
TRBV10-2	TRBD2	.	TRBJ2-7	TGCGCCAGCAGTGAACCCCTAGCGGGAGGGACCTACGAGCAGTACTTC	CASSEPLAGGTYEQYF
TRBV10-1	.	.	TRBJ1-1	TGCGCCAGCAGTGAGACATCCAGCGGGAACACTGAAGCTTTCTTT	CASSETSSGNTEAFF
TRBV18	TRBD1	.	TRBJ1-5	TGTGCCAGCTCTCTCCCGGGACAGTTATTTTATCAGCCCCAGCATTTT	CASSLPGQLFYQPQHF
TRBV9	.	.	TRBJ2-7	TGTGCCAGCAGCGCAAACCTCAGGGACAACTCCTACGAGCAGTACTTC	CASSANLRDNSYEQYF
TRBV14	TRBD2	.	TRBJ2-4	TGTGCCAGCAGCCAAGATTCAGGACTAGGGGAAAACATTCAGTACTTC	CASSQDSGLGENIQYF
TRBV28	.	few	TRBJ1-3	TGTGCCAGCGGCCCCCGCGGGGGGGACGGAAACACCATATATTTT	CASGPRGGDGNTIYF
TRBV6-8	.	.	TRBJ1-5	TGTGCCAGCAGTTACTCGAATAGAGGCCTTCGTCGGGGGAAGAGGGATGTTGGCAATCAGCCCCAGCATTTT	CASSYSNRGLRRGKRDVGNQPQHF
TRBV5-1	TRBD2	.	TRBJ2-1	TGCGCCAGCAGCTGGACTAGCGGGAGGGCCTCGGATGAGCAGTTCTTC	CASSWTSGRASDEQFF
TRBV6-5	.	few	TRBJ2-1	TGTGCCAGCAGGTTTCAGGGTCGATCTTATGAGCAGTTCTTC	CASRFQGRSYEQFF
TRBV4-1	.	few	TRBJ1-6	TGCGCCAGCAGCCAGCTTGTTCTGCATCGGAATTCACCCCTCCACTTT	CASSQLVLHRNSPLHF
TRBV5-4	.	.	TRBJ2-2	TGTGCCAGCAGCCGGAGGGGTTTATCGAACACCGGGGAGCTGTTTTTT	CASSRRGLSNTGELFF
TRBV7-2	TRBD1	.	TRBJ1-6	TGTGCCAGCAGCTTAGACAGGGGAGGTAATTCACCCCTCCACTTT	CASSLDRGGNSPLHF
TRBV13	.	.	TRBJ2-7	TGTGCCAGCAGCCCAACTAGCAGCTACGAGCAGTACTTC	CASSPTSSYEQYF
TRBV7-9	.	few	TRBJ2-3	TGTGCCAGCAGCTTAGGGGTCAGAGGGAGCGGGGATACGCAGTATTTT	CASSLGVRGSGDTQYF
TRBV9	TRBD2	.	TRBJ2-1	TGTGCCAGCAGCGTAGGCGGTAGCGGGGTACTCTACAATGAGCAGTTCTTC	CASSVGGSGVLYNEQFF
TRBV18	TRBD1	.	TRBJ2-7	TGTGCCAGCTCGCAAGACCCCGGGACAGGCTCCTACGAGCAGTACTTC	CASSQDPGTGSYEQYF
TRBV2	TRBD2	.	TRBJ2-1	TGTGCCAGACTGGGCGGGAGGGCCCACAATGAGCAGTTCTTC	CARLGGRAHNEQFF
TRBV4-2	.	once	TRBJ2-7	TGTGCCAGCAGCCAGGAAAAAGATAGTTGGAAGACAAGGTACGAGCAGTACTTC	CASSQEKDSWKTRYEQYF
TRBV19	.	.	TRBJ2-7	TGTGCCAGTAGTATTCCCGGACAGATCTACGAGCAGTACTTC	CASSIPGQIYEQYF
TRBV14	.	.	TRBJ2-1	TGTGCCAGCAGCCAATACGGGACTTACTCCTACAATGAGCAGTTCTTC	CASSQYGTYSYNEQFF
TRBV25-1	.	.	TRBJ1-6	TGTGCCAGCAGTGAAATGGGGGGAACCCTCCACTTT	CASSEMGGTLHF
TRBV28	TRBD1	.	TRBJ2-7	TGTGCCAGCAGTAATGACAGGGCGCTCCTCTACGAGCAGTACTTC	CASSNDRALLYEQYF
TRBV9	TRBD2	.	TRBJ2-7	TGTGCCAGCAGCGCCGGAAGATCGAGCGGGACGGGTTCCTACGAGCAGTACTTC	CASSAGRSSGTGSYEQYF
TRBV9	.	.	TRBJ1-2	TGTGCCAGCAGCGAACCGGAACAGGGAAGCCACTATGGCTACACCTTC	CASSEPEQGSHYGYTF
TRBV29-1	.	.	TRBJ2-3	TGCAGCCACCGGGACCTAGGGGGAGATACGCAGTATTTT	CSHRDLGGDTQYF
TRBV18	TRBD1	.	TRBJ2-3	TGTGCCAGCTCACAATGGACAGGGGGATCAGATACGCAGTATTTT	CASSQWTGGSDTQYF
TRBV9	.	.	TRBJ1-1	TGTGCCAGCAGCGTCTATGACACTGAAGCTTTCTTT	CASSVYDTEAFF
TRBV7-9	TRBD2	.	TRBJ2-1	TGTGCCAGCAGCTTAGATCGCGCGAGCGGGGTTCTCAATGAGCAGTTCTTC	CASSLDRASGVLNEQFF
TRBV5-5	.	.	TRBJ2-3	TGTGTTGACAGGTCCTTAAAGACCACAGATACGCAGTATTTT	CVDRSLKTTDTQYF